This paragraph reports one TCR beta chain. The data stem from a study of blood T cell repertoires in COVID-19. Profiling relied on immunoSEQ multiplex PCR, and the TCRdb table lists in-frame clones only, not all of them. Of around 100,000 clones listed, approximately 84% are singletons. The specimen sequenced was peripheral blood. The TCR was taken from a man aged 25-40 years in a cohort sampled during active COVID-19.

The CDR3 loop is CASSQAGGNYGYTF. CDR3 nucleotide sequence: TGCGCCAGCAGCCAAGCGGGGGGTAACTATGGCTACACCTTC. V usage is TRBV4-1 and J usage is TRBJ1-2; D perhaps matches TRBD1 (5 bases). Germline CDR1 MGHRA, CDR2 YSYEKL. The CDR3 has 14 residues. The V and J ends lost 1 base and 1 base respectively, with 7 bases between them.